Listed here are 21 T cell receptor beta chains from one sample, sequenced in a study of vaccination and CD4 T cells after COVID-19. Treatment noted: roughly 10-day PBMC culture with coronavirus spike peptide pools or control peptides (ViraFEST assay). Oncomine TCR Beta short-read sequencing was applied to DNA from cultured CD4+ T cells. TCRdb independently ran MiXCR on the PCR reads; one entry per CDR3 protein. Among about 15,000 distinct CDR3 sequences listed, roughly 60% were seen once. Their recognized antigens are unknown. Source: CD4+ T cells from blood, cultured in vitro, taken after SARS-CoV-2 vaccination. Receptors were obtained from a human donor who had recovered from COVID-19.

The rearrangement joins TRBV3-1 to TRBJ1-2, with D possibly matching TRBD1 (5 bases). V lost 0 bases to trimming and J lost 6 bases, with 17 bases between them. Per the germline V gene, CDR1 is LGHDT and CDR2 is YNNKEL (reference sequence). The CDR3 spans 16 residues. CDR3 region: CASSQDWVGVINGYTF. The CDR3 DNA follows: TGTGCCAGCAGCCAAGATTGGGTAGGGGTGATAAATGGCTACACCTTC.

This clonotype was counted a single time. The V gene is TRBV7-2, the J gene TRBJ1-6; 7 nucleotides align to TRBD1. The germline V gene has CDR1 SGHTA and CDR2 FQGNSA. This CDR3 has 16 residues. The ends lost 5 bases at V and 7 bases at J; junction bases unmatched: 11. The chain's CDR3 is CASSPPTGSGNSPLHF. The CDR3 region has the DNA TGTGCCAGCAGCCCACCGACAGGGTCGGGAAATTCACCCCTCCACTTT.

The chain couples TRBV20-1 to TRBJ2-7; 10 positions agree with TRBD1. Germline V gives CDR1 DFQATT, CDR2 SNEGSKA (reference sequence). Trimming at V came to 5 bases and at J to 5 bases, leaving 3 bases not matched to a gene. The CDR3 is made up of 12 amino acids. For the CDR3, the DNA is TGCAGTGCTCGGGACAGGGGACACGAGCAGTACTTC. The encoded protein is CSARDRGHEQYF.

This chain links TRBV4-2 with TRBJ1-2, with 11 bases identical to TRBD1. V gave up 5 bases and J gave up 3 bases; unmatched junction bases: 5. The CDR3 loop spans 15 amino acids. Germline V gives CDR1 LGHNA, CDR2 YNFKEQ. The CDR3 DNA is TGTGCCAGCAGCTTACGGACAGGGGGCGACTATGGCTACACCTTC. It encodes CASSLRTGGDYGYTF.

The V call is TRBV11-3, the J call TRBJ1-2, with D unresolved. Germline CDR1 SGHNT, CDR2 YENEEA. The CDR3 is 14 amino acids. The V end was cut by 5 bases, the J end by 5 bases, with 15 bases between. Written as DNA, the CDR3 is TGTGCCAGCAGCGCGGGTGTCGTAGGGTATGGCTACACCTTC. Amino acid sequence: CASSAGVVGYGYTF.

This clonotype was counted once. The chain is built from TRBV18 and TRBJ2-5; D might be TRBD2 (5 bases). Germline V gene lookup returns CDR1 KGHSH and CDR2 LQKENI. V was trimmed by 2 bases and J by 2 bases, leaving 9 bases between them. The CDR3 totals 14 residues. CDR3 residues: CASSPRETQETQYF. The CDR3 coding sequence is TGTGCCAGCTCACCAAGGGAGACGCAAGAGACCCAGTACTTC.

This clonotype has more than one count but fewer than ten. This chain joins TRBV27 and TRBJ1-5; D not resolved. Deletions cut 2 bases from V and 6 bases from J, with 8 bases between. The CDR3 is made up of 13 amino acids. In germline, CDR1 is MNHEY, CDR2 SMNVEV (reference sequence). CDR3 amino acids: CASSLVLGQPQHF. The CDR3 DNA follows: TGTGCCAGCAGTTTAGTTTTGGGTCAGCCCCAGCATTTT.

V usage is TRBV4-1 and J usage is TRBJ2-5; either TRBD1 or TRBD2 may supply D (5 bases each). CDR3 length: 13 residues. CDR1 is MGHRA, CDR2 YSYEKL, per germline. The V end was cut by 3 bases, the J end by 5 bases, with 10 bases between. The CDR3 reads CASSQGVLETQYF. The CDR3 DNA is TGCGCCAGCAGCCAGGGGGTCCTGGAGACCCAGTACTTC.

This clonotype was counted a single time. The V and J genes are TRBV6-4 and TRBJ2-1; 9 bases line up with TRBD2. The CDR3 is made up of 19 amino acids. Germline V gene data show CDR1 as MRHNA and CDR2 as SNTAGT. The ends lost 5 bases at V and 9 bases at J; junction bases unmatched: 23. CDR3 coding DNA: TGTGCCAGCAGTTTGCCCACCGGGACTAGCATAGCCCCCCCCACTGAGCAGTTCTTC. This encodes CASSLPTGTSIAPPTEQFF.

The chain combines TRBV19 with TRBJ1-1, with D hard to call. V lost 7 bases to trimming and J lost 5 bases, with 11 bases between them. The CDR3 totals 12 residues. The germline CDR1 and CDR2 sequences are LNHDA and SQIVND (reference sequence). The CDR3 nucleotides read TGTGCCAGTATAAACAGCAAGACTGAAGCTTTCTTT. Translation gives CASINSKTEAFF.

This clonotype was seen a handful of times. This chain connects TRBV27 to TRBJ1-6; D ambiguous. Deletions cut 6 bases from V and 0 bases from J, with 15 bases between. The CDR3 contains 17 residues. Germline V gene lookup returns CDR1 MNHEY and CDR2 SMNVEV (reference sequence). The chain's CDR3 is CASRRIGGFSYNSPLHF. The CDR3 DNA reads as TGTGCCAGCAGAAGAATTGGAGGGTTCTCCTATAATTCACCCCTCCACTTT.

This chain links TRBV12-3 or TRBV12-4 with TRBJ1-2, with 9 bases identical to TRBD1. Unmatched junction bases numbered 10, after V lost 3 bases and J lost 8 bases. The CDR3 consists of 15 residues. The CDR3 region has the DNA TGTGCCAGCAGTTTCCTCCGGGGACAGGGAGGCGGCTACACCTTC. Translating it yields CASSFLRGQGGGYTF.

J is TRBJ2-2 and V is TRBV20-1, with 8 bases identical to TRBD1. Germline lookup yields CDR1 DFQATT and CDR2 SNEGSKA (reference sequence). The CDR3 has 14 residues. With 5 bases clipped from V and 5 bases from J, the junction kept 7 bases outside the gene matches. CDR3 coding DNA: TGCAGTGCTGGGGGGAGGACAGGGACCGGGGAGCTGTTTTTT. Encoded protein: CSAGGRTGTGELFF.

This sequence joins TRBV2 and TRBJ1-1; 9 bases are shared with TRBD1. The ends lost 5 bases at V and 4 bases at J; junction bases unmatched: 5. CDR3 length: 14 amino acids. Germline loops: CDR1 SNHLY, CDR2 FYNNEI. In nucleotides, the CDR3 is TGTGCCAGCAGTACAGGGGGCGGATCCACTGAAGCTTTCTTT. The encoded protein is CASSTGGGSTEAFF.

The CDR3, as DNA: TGCGCCAGCAGGGCCCTTGACGGGAACAGGGGTTACGAGCAGTACTTC. This encodes CASRALDGNRGYEQYF. The rearrangement links TRBV10-2 to TRBJ2-7, with 7 bases aligning to TRBD1. This CDR3 has 16 residues. The V gene's germline CDR1 is WSHSY and CDR2 SAAADI. With V trimmed by 6 bases and J by 4 bases, 15 bases remained unmatched.

The chain uses TRBV20-1 and TRBJ2-7, with 7 bases lining up with TRBD2. Trimming took 3 bases from V and 4 from J; bases not matched to a gene: 18. The CDR3 extends over 17 amino acids. The V gene's germline CDR1 is DFQATT and CDR2 SNEGSKA (reference sequence). The CDR3 coding sequence is TGCAGTGCTAGGGGGTTGGGCGGGAGAGTAGTGGGGTACGAGCAGTACTTC. As protein: CSARGLGGRVVGYEQYF.

The V and J genes are TRBV6-1 and TRBJ1-6; 8 bases agree with TRBD1. The CDR3 contains 13 residues. The V segment lost 10 bases and the J segment 5 bases; nucleotides outside the gene matches: 4. Germline CDR1 reads MNHNS; CDR2 reads SASEGT. CDR3 bases: TGTGCCACCGAGGACAGGGATAATTCACCCCTCCACTTT. Residues: CATEDRDNSPLHF.

The chain has TRBV19 and TRBJ1-1; D unclear. V was pared by 5 bases and J by 0 bases, with 13 bases between. The V gene's germline CDR1 is LNHDA and CDR2 SQIVND (reference sequence). There are 15 residues in the CDR3. Written as DNA, the CDR3 is TGTGCCAGTAGTGCCCCTGGACTTTTGAACACTGAAGCTTTCTTT. It is translated as CASSAPGLLNTEAFF.

This clonotype was detected only a few times. The CDR3 DNA reads TGCAGTGCTAGAGATCCGCGGGACAGGGTAAAGAATGAGCAGTTCTTC. This encodes CSARDPRDRVKNEQFF. The V call is TRBV20-1, the J call TRBJ2-1; the match to TRBD1 covers 9 bases. This CDR3 comprises 16 residues. CDR1 is DFQATT and CDR2 is SNEGSKA in the germline V gene (reference sequence). After removal of 0 bases from V and 7 bases from J, the junction contained 10 bases not matched to a gene.

The rearrangement joins TRBV7-2 to TRBJ2-1, with 9 nucleotides matching TRBD2. The germline CDR1 and CDR2 sequences are SGHTA and FQGNSA. The CDR3 totals 15 residues. V shed 5 bases, J shed 5 bases, and the junction held 7 bases outside the gene matches. The CDR3: CASSLSGGPHNEQFF. CDR3 nucleotide sequence: TGTGCCAGCAGCCTTAGCGGGGGACCACACAATGAGCAGTTCTTC.

The chain is built from TRBV5-1 and TRBJ2-1; the D is unclear. The CDR3 spans 14 residues. CDR1 SGHRS and CDR2 YFSETQ come from the germline V gene. Trimming left V 4 bases short and J 2 bases short, with 10 bases between. The CDR3 is CASSRAGTYNEQFF. DNA of the CDR3: TGCGCCAGCAGCCGGGCCGGTACCTACAATGAGCAGTTCTTC.